What follows are 24 T cell receptor beta chains derived from one specimen sequenced in a study of blood T cell repertoires in COVID-19. The table came from immunoSEQ multiplex PCR; TCRdb's copy has only in-frame clones and leaves some out. Of 90,000 to 110,000 clones listed, around 80% are singletons. The sample was peripheral blood. The receptors were sampled from a human donor in a cohort sampled during active or convalescent COVID-19.

V and J are TRBV29-1 and TRBJ2-3, with a tentative D call TRBD1 (5 bases). This CDR3 contains 12 residues. The V and J ends lost 4 bases and 6 bases respectively, with 11 bases between them. Germline CDR1 and CDR2: SQVTM and ANQGSEA. The CDR3 region has the DNA TGCAGCGTTGGCCAGGGTGGGGATACGCAGTATTTT. It codes for CSVGQGGDTQYF.

This clone was picked up a small number of times. The rearrangement links TRBV5-4 to TRBJ2-2; tentative D call: TRBD1 (6 bases). The V gene's germline CDR1 is SGHNT and CDR2 YYREEE (reference sequence). The CDR3 loop spans 16 amino acids. Trimming removed 4 bases from V and 2 bases from J, with 15 bases in between. CDR3 in amino acids: CASSADTGLNTGELFF. DNA of the CDR3: TGTGCCAGCAGCGCAGACACAGGGCTAAACACCGGGGAGCTGTTTTTT.

The CDR3 region has the DNA TGTGCCAGCAGTTTAACAGCGGGAAAACTGTTTTTT. Translated, it gives CASSLTAGKLFF. The chain employs TRBV6-5 and TRBJ1-4; D is unresolved. Deletions cut 4 bases from V and 10 bases from J, with 10 bases between. The CDR3 is 12 residues long. Germline V gene data show CDR1 as MNHEY and CDR2 as SVGAGI.

The rearrangement uses TRBV28 and TRBJ1-3; 7 bases align to TRBD1. Germline values: CDR1 MDHEN, CDR2 SYDVKM. Trimming cost V 0 bases and J 0 bases; bases outside gene matches: 2. The CDR3 has 16 amino acids. CDR3 protein: CASSLWNRGSGNTIYF. The CDR3 DNA is TGTGCCAGCAGTTTATGGAACAGGGGCTCTGGAAACACCATATATTTT.

The chain employs TRBV30 and TRBJ1-3, with no clear D. CDR1 GTSNPN and CDR2 SVGIG come from the germline V gene (reference sequence). This CDR3 spans 14 amino acids. V lost 5 bases and J lost 4, with 15 bases in between. The CDR3 DNA reads as TGTGCCTGGCAATCCGTAGGAGGAGGAAACACCATATATTTT. This translates into CAWQSVGGGNTIYF. The variable domain in full, with the rest retrieved from reference TRBV30 and TRBJ1-3, is SQTIHQWPATLVQPVGSPLSLECTVEGTSNPNLYWYRQAAGRGLQLLFYSVGIGQISSEVPQNLSASRPQDRQFILSSKKLLLSDSGFYLCAWQSVGGGNTIYFGEGSWLTVV.

The chain employs TRBV6-2 or TRBV6-3 and TRBJ1-4; 7 bases match TRBD1. The V and J ends lost 0 bases and 5 bases, in that order; junction bases with no gene match: 9. The CDR3 extends over 17 amino acids. CDR1 is MNHEY, CDR2 SVGEGT, per germline. The DNA of the CDR3 is TGTGCCAGCAGTTACTCGAAGAGTAAGGGACAGAATGAAAAACTGTTTTTT. Translating it yields CASSYSKSKGQNEKLFF.

The chain uses TRBV4-3 and TRBJ1-3, with D perhaps TRBD1 (5 bases). V was shortened by 0 bases and J by 1 base, with 13 bases between the two germline ends. The V gene's germline CDR1 is LGHNA and CDR2 YSLEER. This CDR3 spans 17 amino acids. The DNA for the CDR3 is TGCGCCAGCAGCCAAGAACCCAGGGCCACTTCTGGAAACACCATATATTTT. Its translation: CASSQEPRATSGNTIYF.

The J gene is TRBJ1-2, the V gene TRBV7-2; weak D call: TRBD1 (6 bases). Deletions cut 0 bases from V and 3 bases from J, with 8 bases between. The CDR3 loop spans 14 amino acids. Germline V gene sequence: CDR1 SGHTA, CDR2 FQGNSA. The CDR3 DNA follows: TGTGCCAGCAGCTTAGCGGCAGGGGACTATGGCTACACCTTC. Amino acids: CASSLAAGDYGYTF.

V gene TRBV28 combines with J gene TRBJ2-1; D ambiguous. The CDR3 contains 13 residues. The V gene's germline CDR1 is MDHEN and CDR2 SYDVKM. Between the trimmed V and J ends, which lost 3 bases and 8 bases, there was a span of 11 bases. The CDR3 nucleotides are TGTGCCAGCAGTTTCACCCGCCCGGATGAGCAGTTCTTC. Translated, it gives CASSFTRPDEQFF. Full variable domain (outside the CDR3, taken from reference TRBV28 and TRBJ2-1): DVKVTQSSRYLVKRTGEKVFLECVQDMDHENMFWYRQDPGLGLRLIYFSYDVKMKEKGDIPEGYSVSREKKERFSLILESASTNQTSMYLCASSFTRPDEQFFGPGTRLTVL.

This chain connects TRBV24-1 to TRBJ2-1, with TRBD1 matching over 8 bases. J gave up 6 bases and V 7 bases, and 4 bases lay outside the gene matches. Germline CDR1 is KGHDR and CDR2 is SFDVKD. The CDR3 extends over 13 amino acids. For the CDR3, the DNA is TGTGCCACCAGGGCGACAGGGGCCAATGAGCAGTTCTTC. This sequence encodes CATRATGANEQFF.

The chain has TRBV15 and TRBJ1-2; 11 nucleotides line up with TRBD1. The CDR3 covers 17 residues. J was trimmed by 4 bases and V by 5 bases; bases with no gene match: 12. Germline lookup yields CDR1 LNHNV and CDR2 YYDKDF (reference sequence). CDR3 sequence (DNA): TGTGCCACCAGCCGTGGGGGAAGGACAGGGGGCGCCTATGGCTACACCTTC. It codes for CATSRGGRTGGAYGYTF.

The rearrangement joins TRBV5-6 to TRBJ2-1; TRBD2 is a possible D gene (5 bases). The CDR3 extends over 16 amino acids. The V gene lost 1 base and the J gene lost 1 base, with 12 bases spanning the gap. Germline V gene lookup returns CDR1 SGHDT and CDR2 YYEEEE. The CDR3 region has the DNA TGTGCCAGCAGCTTGTACTACCGCGGGTCCTACAATGAGCAGTTCTTC. It translates to CASSLYYRGSYNEQFF.

Worth noting for this clone: A read error may produce the germline difference seen at one junction end. CDR3 nucleotides: TGTGCCAGCTCACCCGAGAATAAATCACCCCTCCACTTT. Translated: CASSPENKSPLHF. The V call is TRBV18, the J call TRBJ1-6; D ambiguous. Per the germline V gene, CDR1 is KGHSH and CDR2 is LQKENI. This CDR3 contains 13 residues. The full variable domain, with the rest looked up from reference TRBV18 and TRBJ1-6, is NAGVMQNPRHLVRRRGQEARLRCSPMKGHSHVYWYRQLPEEGLKFMVYLQKENIIDESGMPKERFSAEFPKEGPSILRIQQVVRGDSAAYFCASSPENKSPLHFGNGTRLTVT.

This clone appeared many times. This chain links TRBV11-2 with TRBJ1-2; a possible D gene is TRBD1 (6 bases). The CDR3 covers 13 residues. V was trimmed by 5 bases and J by 4 bases, leaving 11 bases between them. Per germline, CDR1 SGHAT and CDR2 FQNNGV. CDR3 region: CASSPTGSYGYTF. The CDR3 DNA follows: TGTGCCAGCAGCCCCACAGGGTCCTATGGCTACACCTTC.

This clone showed up just a few times. The genes are TRBV10-3 and TRBJ1-3; D is undetermined. V was shortened by 7 bases and J by 3 bases, with 16 bases between the two germline ends. The CDR3 is 15 amino acids. Germline lookup yields CDR1 ENHRY and CDR2 SYGVKD. CDR3 nucleotides: TGTGCCATCAAAGGCACAGTGAGTGGTGGAAACACCATATATTTT. Translated, it gives CAIKGTVSGGNTIYF.

In its sample, this clone was seen a few times. The V and J genes are TRBV6-2 or TRBV6-3 and TRBJ2-1, with 9 bases aligning to TRBD2. The trim removed 4 bases at V and 4 bases at J, leaving 14 bases unmatched. CDR1 is MNHEY and CDR2 is SVGEGT in the germline V gene. This CDR3 comprises 18 residues. The CDR3 region has the DNA TGTGCCAGCAGTTTGTGGTCCCTCAGCCTAGCGGGATACAATGAGCAGTTCTTC. Translation: CASSLWSLSLAGYNEQFF.

In DNA form, the CDR3 reads TGTGCCAGTAGTATATCTTCCGGACAGGGGACTAACTATGGCTACACCTTC. It specifies CASSISSGQGTNYGYTF. This sequence joins TRBV19 and TRBJ1-2, with 9 bases aligning to TRBD1. Germline CDR1 and CDR2: LNHDA and SQIVND (reference sequence). CDR3 length: 17 amino acids. V lost 2 bases to trimming and J lost 0 bases; unmatched junction nucleotides: 7.

This clone was observed a few times. The chain couples TRBV29-1 to TRBJ2-2, with D unresolved. V lost 4 bases and J 5 bases, leaving 11 bases between the germline ends. Germline V gene sequence: CDR1 SQVTM, CDR2 ANQGSEA. The length of the CDR3 is 13 residues. CDR3 DNA: TGCAGCGTTGCCCTAGGATGGACCGGGGAGCTGTTTTTT. The encoded protein is CSVALGWTGELFF.

The chain has TRBV2 and TRBJ2-3; D is possibly TRBD2 (6 bases). V shed 5 bases and J shed 1 base, with 28 bases lying between them. Germline-derived CDR1 and CDR2 are SNHLY and FYNNEI. The length of the CDR3 is 20 residues. CDR3 DNA sequence: TGTGCCAGCAGTCCCATGGGACTGCCCACCATAACTAGAGGCACAGATACGCAGTATTTT. It translates to CASSPMGLPTITRGTDTQYF.

The chain employs TRBV5-1 and TRBJ2-1; 10 nucleotides match TRBD2. This CDR3 has 20 residues. Germline-derived CDR1 and CDR2 are SGHRS and YFSETQ. With 0 bases clipped from V and 0 bases from J, the junction kept 12 bases outside the gene matches. CDR3 in amino acids: CASSLAVGLAIQSSYNEQFF. The CDR3 DNA reads TGCGCCAGCAGCTTGGCCGTGGGACTAGCGATTCAGAGCTCCTACAATGAGCAGTTCTTC.

The chain couples TRBV10-2 to TRBJ1-4; the D gene is possibly TRBD1 (6 bases). The CDR3 is 13 amino acids. The germline gives CDR1 WSHSY, CDR2 SAAADI. The V and J ends lost 6 bases and 12 bases respectively, with 17 bases between them. The CDR3 DNA reads TGCGCCAGCAGCTGGACACTCGAGGGGGAACTGTTTTTT. Its translation: CASSWTLEGELFF.

This chain joins TRBV12-3 or TRBV12-4 and TRBJ1-3; D is unclear. Trimming took 10 bases from V and 0 from J, leaving 4 bases between them. The CDR3 runs to 11 residues. This chain's CDR3 is CATFSGNTIYF. CDR3 nucleotides: TGTGCCACCTTCTCTGGAAACACCATATATTTT.

The rearrangement joins TRBV28 to TRBJ2-5, with a weak D call TRBD1 (6 bases). CDR1 and CDR2 (germline): MDHEN, SYDVKM. This CDR3 region has 12 residues. Between the trimmed V and J ends, which lost 3 bases and 13 bases, there was a span of 15 bases. CDR3 amino acids: CASSFSQGYLYF. The CDR3, as DNA: TGTGCCAGCAGTTTTTCTCAGGGGTATCTGTACTTC.

This clone has only a few counts. The gene calls are TRBV2 and TRBJ2-7; 7 positions match TRBD1. The J segment lost 3 bases and the V segment lost 7 bases, leaving 6 bases of the junction unmatched. CDR1 and CDR2 from the germline V gene are SNHLY and FYNNEI. CDR3 size: 13 residues. Here the CDR3 reads CASTSGQSYEQYF. The CDR3 DNA is TGTGCCAGCACTTCGGGACAGAGCTACGAGCAGTACTTC.